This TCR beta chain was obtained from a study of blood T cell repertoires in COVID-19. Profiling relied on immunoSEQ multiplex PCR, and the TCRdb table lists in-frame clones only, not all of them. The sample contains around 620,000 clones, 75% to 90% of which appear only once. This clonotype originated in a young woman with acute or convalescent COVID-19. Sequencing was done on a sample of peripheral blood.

CDR3: CASSHRLTSGGPNTGELFF. The CDR3 DNA is TGTGCCAGCAGCCACCGACTGACTAGCGGGGGACCGAACACCGGGGAGCTGTTTTTT. The V gene is TRBV4-2, the J gene TRBJ2-2; 12 positions match TRBD2. V lost 3 bases, J lost 0 bases, and 8 bases stayed unmatched. The CDR3 loop spans 19 amino acids. Per germline, CDR1 LGHNA and CDR2 YNFKEQ.